This is a list of T cell receptor beta chains from one sample in a study of cytomegalovirus exposure and HLA in healthy donors. TCRdb's table, derived via immunoSEQ multiplex PCR, lists solely in-frame clones and lacks some. There are approximately 150,000 clones in the sample; roughly 74% occur only once, and about 11% lies in the top ten. The sequencing sample was made of PBMCs. These receptors were collected from a young man in good health and CMV-seropositive. Both conserved end residues are part of each CDR3. A D gene is named only where the DNA matches it firmly. Clone size is not always given. Where it is, it says once, few, many or a class for expanded clones.

TRBD1	TRBJ2-5	NA	TRBV28	CASRTGTEGKTQYF	TGTGCCAGCAGGACAGGGACAGAGGGGAAGACCCAGTACTTC
TRBD1	TRBJ2-5	NA	TRBV28	CASWGLGTGRETQYF	TGTGCCAGCTGGGGGCTCGGGACAGGGAGGGAGACCCAGTACTTC
NA	TRBJ2-7	few	TRBV6-5	CASSYSDSSYEQYF	TGTGCCAGCAGTTACTCGGACAGCTCCTACGAGCAGTACTTC
TRBD2	TRBJ2-3	few	TRBV7-2	CASSQQGTSGTDTQYF	TGTGCCAGCAGTCAACAGGGGACTAGCGGCACAGATACGCAGTATTTT
TRBD2	TRBJ2-1	NA	TRBV18	CASSPKTGGSYNEQFF	TGTGCCAGCTCACCCAAGACGGGAGGCTCCTACAATGAGCAGTTCTTC
NA	TRBJ2-2	NA	TRBV5-1	CASSFQGRSANTGELFF	TGCGCCAGCAGCTTCCAGGGTAGGTCGGCCAACACCGGGGAGCTGTTTTTT
TRBD1	TRBJ1-1	NA	TRBV5-1	CASSLGRRTGRMNTEAFF	TGCGCCAGCAGCTTGGGTCGGCGGACAGGGAGAATGAACACTGAAGCTTTCTTT
TRBD1	TRBJ1-2	few	TRBV5-6	CASSGIKTGDGYTF	TGTGCCAGCAGCGGAATCAAGACAGGGGATGGCTACACCTTC
TRBD2	TRBJ2-3	NA	TRBV6-1	CASSLAGGSTDTQYF	TGTGCCAGCAGTTTGGCGGGAGGGAGCACAGATACGCAGTATTTT
NA	TRBJ2-2	NA	TRBV7-9	CASSLRGGMSRPEELFF	TGTGCCAGCAGCTTACGTGGGGGCATGAGCCGTCCGGAAGAGCTGTTTTTT
NA	TRBJ1-2	NA	TRBV27	CASSLSSSRYYGYTF	TGTGCCAGCAGTTTATCGTCATCCCGCTATTATGGCTACACCTTC
NA	TRBJ1-1	few	TRBV28	CASSYSRGWTTEAFF	TGTGCCAGCAGTTACTCCAGGGGTTGGACCACTGAAGCTTTCTTT
TRBD1	TRBJ2-5	few	TRBV28	CASRLTGGGETQYF	TGTGCCAGCAGGTTGACAGGGGGTGGAGAGACCCAGTACTTC
TRBD2	TRBJ2-1	NA	TRBV28	CASSPWTSDGFNEQFF	TGTGCCAGCAGTCCGTGGACTAGCGACGGGTTCAACGAGCAGTTCTTC
NA	TRBJ1-5	NA	TRBV28	CASRKEGDQPQHF	TGTGCCAGCAGAAAAGAAGGGGATCAGCCCCAGCATTTT
NA	TRBJ2-7	NA	TRBV27	CASSLYRGRVEQYF	TGTGCCAGCAGTTTATATAGGGGAAGGGTCGAGCAGTACTTC
TRBD2	TRBJ2-5	NA	TRBV10-2	CASSTSDQATQYF	TGCGCCAGCAGCACTAGCGATCAGGCGACCCAGTACTTC
NA	TRBJ2-2	NA	TRBV5-1	CASSTNLLSTGELFF	TGCGCCAGCAGCACAAATTTACTATCCACCGGGGAGCTGTTTTTT
TRBD2	TRBJ2-7	NA	TRBV2	CATRGGLAGPSDF	TGTGCCACCCGAGGGGGACTAGCGGGGCCTTCAGACTTC
TRBD2	TRBJ2-5	NA	TRBV7-3	CASSLGNSGSETQYF	TGTGCCAGCAGCTTAGGAAATAGCGGGAGCGAGACCCAGTACTTC
TRBD1	TRBJ1-1	NA	TRBV25-1	CASSEWDRGYTEAFF	TGTGCCAGCAGTGAATGGGACAGGGGATACACTGAAGCTTTCTTT
TRBD1	TRBJ2-7	NA	TRBV14	CASSLRDRGEQYF	TGTGCCAGCAGCCTCCGGGACAGGGGCGAGCAGTACTTC
TRBD1	TRBJ1-3	few	TRBV6-1	CASRLGTGNTVPIYF	TGTGCCAGCAGACTCGGGACAGGGAATACGGTTCCCATATATTTT
NA	TRBJ2-6	NA	TRBV28	CASSPPWASSGANVLTF	TGTGCCAGCAGCCCTCCGTGGGCCAGCTCTGGGGCCAACGTCCTGACTTTC
TRBD1	TRBJ2-7	NA	TRBV14	CASSQFSSATGERGQYF	TGTGCCAGCAGCCAATTCTCTTCCGCCACAGGGGAGAGGGGGCAGTACTTC
TRBD2	TRBJ2-1	NA	TRBV27	CASSLGPGGRLFF	TGTGCCAGCAGTTTGGGGCCCGGCGGGAGACTGTTCTTC
TRBD2	TRBJ2-2	few	TRBV11-3	CASSHQGTSSGELFF	TGTGCCAGCAGCCACCAAGGGACTAGCTCCGGGGAGCTGTTTTTT
TRBD2	TRBJ2-1	few	TRBV5-1	CASRPAGMDNEQFF	TGCGCCAGCAGACCAGCGGGAATGGACAATGAGCAGTTCTTC
TRBD1	TRBJ2-7	NA	TRBV7-9	CASSPPRDRGYVQYF	TGTGCCAGCAGCCCGCCTCGGGACAGGGGATATGTGCAGTACTTC
TRBD2	TRBJ2-1	NA	TRBV9	CASSGLLAGANNEQFF	TGTGCCAGCAGCGGTTTACTAGCGGGAGCAAACAATGAGCAGTTCTTC
NA	TRBJ2-7	NA	TRBV27	CASRRTGTGEQYF	TGTGCCAGCAGACGGACGGGAACGGGGGAGCAGTACTTC
TRBD2	TRBJ2-5	NA	TRBV7-3	CASSRGGLMETQYF	TGTGCCAGCAGCCGCGGGGGGTTAATGGAGACCCAGTACTTC
TRBD2	TRBJ2-3	NA	TRBV14	CASSHALAGGPHVRDTQYF	TGTGCCAGCAGCCATGCACTAGCGGGAGGGCCCCATGTGAGAGATACGCAGTATTTT
TRBD1	TRBJ1-1	NA	TRBV15	CATSRDLSGGTEAFF	TGTGCCACCAGCAGAGATCTCTCAGGGGGTACTGAAGCTTTCTTT
NA	TRBJ1-5	NA	TRBV6-5	CASAPERRDQPQHF	TGTGCCAGCGCTCCGGAGCGCCGCGATCAGCCCCAGCATTTT
TRBD2	TRBJ2-1	NA	TRBV5-1	CASSEGLADNEQFF	TGCGCCAGCAGCGAGGGACTAGCGGACAATGAGCAGTTCTTC
NA	TRBJ1-4	NA	TRBV15	CATREETTNEKLFF	TGTGCCACTCGCGAGGAGACAACTAATGAAAAACTGTTTTTT
NA	TRBJ1-4	NA	TRBV5-8	CASSLGSLSGEKLFF	TGTGCTAGCAGCTTGGGGTCTCTATCGGGTGAAAAACTGTTTTTT
NA	TRBJ2-6	NA	TRBV19	CASSILDSGANVLTF	TGTGCCAGTAGTATACTAGACTCTGGGGCCAACGTCCTGACTTTC
TRBD1	TRBJ2-7	NA	TRBV15	CATSREDRGPCEQYF	TGTGCCACCAGCAGAGAGGACAGGGGGCCTTGCGAGCAGTACTTC
TRBD1	TRBJ1-2	NA	TRBV13	CASSPDRTGGRGYTF	TGTGCCAGCAGCCCAGACCGGACAGGGGGCAGGGGCTACACCTTC
TRBD2	TRBJ2-7	NA	TRBV28	CASSLWSLAGNHEQYF	TGTGCCAGCAGTTTATGGAGTCTAGCGGGGAACCACGAGCAGTACTTC
NA	TRBJ2-1	NA	TRBV19	CASSNGLLNEQFF	TGTGCCAGTAGTAACGGACTCCTTAATGAGCAGTTCTTC
TRBD2	TRBJ2-3	NA	TRBV4-1	CASSQGGLAGVSVDTQYF	TGCGCCAGCAGCCAAGGTGGACTAGCGGGAGTCTCGGTAGATACGCAGTATTTT
NA	TRBJ1-1	NA	TRBV30	CAWSVFGGRMNTEAFF	TGTGCCTGGAGTGTATTCGGGGGGCGCATGAACACTGAAGCTTTCTTT
TRBD2	TRBJ2-3	NA	TRBV9	CASSVGGLAGVEDTQYF	TGTGCCAGCAGCGTAGGTGGGTTAGCGGGAGTCGAGGATACGCAGTATTTT
NA	TRBJ1-2	few	TRBV27	CASSFIGQSGYTF	TGTGCCAGCAGTTTTATCGGACAGAGTGGCTACACCTTC
NA	TRBJ2-3	NA	TRBV10-2	CASSESIRNTQYF	TGCGCCAGCAGTGAGTCGATCAGAAATACGCAGTATTTT
NA	TRBJ2-7	once	TRBV4-1	CASSQGPLGGAKDEQYF	TGCGCCAGCAGCCAAGGTCCTTTGGGCGGGGCTAAGGACGAGCAGTACTTC